These T cell receptor beta chains were read from a single sample in a study of response to subunit inactivated influenza vaccine. MiXCR was run by TCRdb on the RT-PCR reads, yielding one entry per CDR3 protein. Among about 190,000 distinct CDR3 sequences listed, about an eighth were seen once. This specimen consisted of CD8+ T cells sorted from PBMCs, obtained approximately 5 days after vaccination. Every receptor here comes from a man between 50 and 59 years old who received an inactivated influenza vaccine. The CDR3 runs from the conserved cysteine through the conserved F or W. D genes are given only for firm matches. Some rows have no size entry. The others give once, few or many, or a class for an expanded clone.

>TRBD1|TRBJ2-1|TRBV4-3|few
TGCGCCAGCAGCCAAACAGGGGGCTGGGATGAGCAGTTCTTC
CASSQTGGWDEQFF
>TRBD1|TRBJ2-1|TRBV5-5|few
TGTGCCAGCAGCTTAGGGAGGACAGGGAGAAATGAGCAGTTCTTC
CASSLGRTGRNEQFF
>TRBD1|TRBJ2-5|TRBV10-3|NA
TGTGCCATCAGACAACCCGGGACAGGAGAGACCCAGTACTTC
CAIRQPGTGETQYF
>TRBD1|TRBJ2-2|TRBV24-1|NA
TGTGCCACCAGTGAAAATACAGGGGAACCCGGGGAGCTGTTTTTT
CATSENTGEPGELFF
>TRBD2|TRBJ2-7|TRBV4-3|NA
TGCGCCAGCAGCCAAGATCTGGGACTAGCGGACGAGCAGTACTTC
CASSQDLGLADEQYF
>NA|TRBJ2-5|TRBV20-1|few
TGCAGTGCTAGAGCAGATGGTCAAGAGACCCAGTACTTC
CSARADGQETQYF
>NA|TRBJ2-3|TRBV7-9|NA
TGTGCCAGCAGCTTAGGGGCGGGAATCACAGATACGCAGTATTTT
CASSLGAGITDTQYF
>TRBD2|TRBJ2-3|TRBV3-1|few
TGTGCCAGCAGCCAAGGCAGCTCGGGGGGAGATACGCAGTATTTT
CASSQGSSGGDTQYF
>TRBD2|TRBJ2-3|TRBV9|few
TGTGCCTCGGCGGCGGGAGGGCCCCCTAGCACAGATACGCAGTATTTT
CASAAGGPPSTDTQYF
>NA|TRBJ1-1|TRBV30|NA
TGTGCCTGGAGTGTACAGGCAGATGAAGCTTTCTTT
CAWSVQADEAFF
>NA|TRBJ1-5|TRBV28|NA
TGTGCCAGCAGTTTATGGATCCAGCCTAATAGCAATCAGCCCCAGCATTTT
CASSLWIQPNSNQPQHF
>TRBD2|TRBJ2-7|TRBV29-1|few
TGCAGCGCCAGACCAGGGACGGGGGGGCACGAGCAGTACTTC
CSARPGTGGHEQYF
>NA|TRBJ2-7|TRBV15|many
TGTGCCACCAGCAGGACAGGTTTAAGCTACGAGCAGTACTTC
CATSRTGLSYEQYF
>NA|TRBJ2-3|TRBV11-2|NA
TGTGCCAGCAGCTCGCACCGGGACGCTTACAGCACAGATACGCAGTATTTT
CASSSHRDAYSTDTQYF
>TRBD2|TRBJ2-7|TRBV7-9|NA
TGTGCCAGCAGCCATACTAGCGGGAGTAGGGAGCAGTACTTC
CASSHTSGSREQYF
>TRBD2|TRBJ2-1|TRBV7-9|NA
TGTGCCTTGTTTAGCGGGAGGGATGAGCAGTTCTTC
CALFSGRDEQFF
>NA|TRBJ1-5|TRBV28|few
TGTGCCAGCAGTCTCTATACAGGGAATCAGCCCCAGCATTTT
CASSLYTGNQPQHF
>NA|TRBJ2-1|TRBV14|few
TGTGCCAGCAGCCAAGATGAGGTGGGAGCCCAGTATAACAATGAGCAGTTCTTC
CASSQDEVGAQYNNEQFF
>TRBD1|TRBJ1-4|TRBV6-2/TRBV6-3|NA
TGTGCCAGCAGTTACTCGTTATCCGGGACAGGCCTTGGACTGTTTTTT
CASSYSLSGTGLGLFF
>NA|TRBJ2-7|TRBV28|NA
TGTGCCAGCAGTTTAGGTCGGGGGGCTACGTACTCCTACGAGCAGTACTTC
CASSLGRGATYSYEQYF
>TRBD1|TRBJ2-1|TRBV9|NA
TGTGCCAGCAGCGTAGACCCGGGACAGGGATGGGATGAGCAGTTCTTC
CASSVDPGQGWDEQFF
>TRBD2|TRBJ2-3|TRBV12-3/TRBV12-4|NA
TGTGCCAGCAGTCCACTAGCGGGAGGGCCCCCAGATACGCAGTATTTT
CASSPLAGGPPDTQYF
>TRBD1|TRBJ2-2|TRBV6-5|NA
TGTGCCAGCAGTTACTCTACTCAGGGGGACGGGGAGCTGTTTTTT
CASSYSTQGDGELFF
>TRBD2|TRBJ2-2|TRBV20-1|NA
TGCAGTGCATGGAGTAGCGGGGTGAACACCGGGGAGCTGTTTTTT
CSAWSSGVNTGELFF
>NA|TRBJ1-1|TRBV12-3/TRBV12-4|few
TGTGCCACCAGAGGGGGAGGGACTGAAGCTTTCTTT
CATRGGGTEAFF
>NA|TRBJ2-3|TRBV15|few
TGTGCCACCAGCAACGGGGCTAGCACAGATACGCAGTATTTT
CATSNGASTDTQYF
>NA|TRBJ2-1|TRBV6-4|NA
TGTGCCAGCAGTGAGGTATCCCTCGGGCATGAGCAGTTCTTC
CASSEVSLGHEQFF